This TCR beta chain was sequenced for a study of blood T cell repertoires in COVID-19. About the study: The origin of the acute and convalescent COVID-19 samples was the United States, Italy and Spain.

Participant age was about 18 to 89 years, and participants resided in fewer than 25 US areas. CDR3 length: 13 residues. V was trimmed by 8 bases and J by 10 bases, leaving 15 bases between them. Germline V gives CDR1 MNHEY, CDR2 SVGAGI. Libraries were prepared by immunoSEQ multiplex PCR; TCRdb keeps only in-frame clonotypes and omits some of them. There are 370,000 or so clones in the sample; more than 70% occur only once, and 1% to 1.5% lies in the top ten. The chain couples TRBV6-5 to TRBJ1-6, with D maybe TRBD1 (6 bases). Sequencing input: PBMCs or T cells enriched from blood (not recorded which). This clonotype originated in a man younger than 40 who had recovered from COVID-19. The CDR3: CASLNRVESPLHF. The CDR3 bases are TGTGCCAGCCTAAACAGGGTGGAGTCACCCCTCCACTTT.